This T cell receptor (beta chain) was retrieved from a study of shared clonotypes between healthy human individuals. The germline V gene has CDR1 LNHDA and CDR2 SQIVND (reference sequence). The V end was cut by 1 base, the J end by 7 bases, with 14 bases between. This CDR3 region has 15 residues. It was CD45RO-negative cells, positively selected for CCR7, that made up naive CD8 cells, with terminally differentiated effector memory CD45RA+ cells excluded. Assay execution proceeded at the deep level. Generated by immunoSEQ multiplex PCR, the TCRdb table keeps only in-frame clones and is missing some. Of around 1.9 million clones in the sample, around 95% are singletons; the top ten hold 1.5% to 2%.

This TCR derives from a man aged 18 to 35 in good health. Some clones in this sample may be carry-over from other donors' samples. The chain has TRBV19 and TRBJ2-4, with a weak D call TRBD1 (5 bases). Input material: naive CD8+ T cells from PBMCs. The CDR3 loop is CASSIVQGVRNIQYF. For the CDR3, the DNA is TGTGCCAGTAGTATAGTTCAGGGCGTGCGGAACATTCAGTACTTC. Together with reference TRBV19 and TRBJ2-4, the CDR3 gives the full variable domain: DGGITQSPKYLFRKEGQNVTLSCEQNLNHDAMYWYRQDPGQGLRLIYYSQIVNDFQKGDIAEGYSVSREKKESFPLTVTSAQKNPTAFYLCASSIVQGVRNIQYFGAGTRLSVL.